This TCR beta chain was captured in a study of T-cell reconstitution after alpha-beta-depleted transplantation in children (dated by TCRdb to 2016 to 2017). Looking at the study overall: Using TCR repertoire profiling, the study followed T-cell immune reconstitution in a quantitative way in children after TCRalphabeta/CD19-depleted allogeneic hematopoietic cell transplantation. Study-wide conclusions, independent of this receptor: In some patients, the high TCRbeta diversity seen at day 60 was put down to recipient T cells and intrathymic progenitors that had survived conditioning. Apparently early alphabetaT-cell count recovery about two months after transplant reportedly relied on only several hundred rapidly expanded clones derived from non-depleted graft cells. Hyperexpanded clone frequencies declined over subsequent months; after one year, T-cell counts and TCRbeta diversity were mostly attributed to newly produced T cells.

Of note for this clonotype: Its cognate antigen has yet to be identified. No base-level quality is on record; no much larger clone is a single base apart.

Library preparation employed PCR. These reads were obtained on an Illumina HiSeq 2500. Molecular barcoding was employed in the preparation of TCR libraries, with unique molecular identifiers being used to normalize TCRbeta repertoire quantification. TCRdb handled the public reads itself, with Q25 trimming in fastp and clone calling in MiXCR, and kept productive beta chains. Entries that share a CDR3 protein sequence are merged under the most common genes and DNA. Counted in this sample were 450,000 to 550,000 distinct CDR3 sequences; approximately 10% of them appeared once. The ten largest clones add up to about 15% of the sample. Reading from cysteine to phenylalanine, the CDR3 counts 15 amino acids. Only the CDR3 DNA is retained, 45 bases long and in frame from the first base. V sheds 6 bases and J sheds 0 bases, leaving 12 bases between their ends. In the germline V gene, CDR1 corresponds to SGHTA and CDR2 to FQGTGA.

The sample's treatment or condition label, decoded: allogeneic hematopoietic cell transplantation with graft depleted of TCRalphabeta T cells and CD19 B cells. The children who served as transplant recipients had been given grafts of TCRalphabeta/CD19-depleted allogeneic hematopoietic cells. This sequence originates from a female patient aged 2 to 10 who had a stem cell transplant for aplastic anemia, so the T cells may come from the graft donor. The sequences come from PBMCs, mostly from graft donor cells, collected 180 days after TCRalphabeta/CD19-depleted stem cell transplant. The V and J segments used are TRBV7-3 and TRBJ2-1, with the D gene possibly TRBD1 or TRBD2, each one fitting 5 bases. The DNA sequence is TGTGCCAGCAGTGTGGGACGCCGCTCCTACAATGAGCAGTTCTTC. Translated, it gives CASSVGRRSYNEQFF.